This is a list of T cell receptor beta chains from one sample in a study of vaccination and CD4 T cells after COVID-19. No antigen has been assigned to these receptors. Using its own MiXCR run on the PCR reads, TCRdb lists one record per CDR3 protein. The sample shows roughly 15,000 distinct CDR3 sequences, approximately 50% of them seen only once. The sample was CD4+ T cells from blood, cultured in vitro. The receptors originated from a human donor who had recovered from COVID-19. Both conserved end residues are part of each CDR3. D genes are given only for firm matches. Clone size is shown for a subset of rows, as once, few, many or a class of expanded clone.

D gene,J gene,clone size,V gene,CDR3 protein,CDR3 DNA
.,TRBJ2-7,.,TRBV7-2,CASSPYGGVTGRFYEQYF,TGTGCCAGCAGCCCGTATGGGGGGGTGACAGGCCGTTTCTACGAGCAGTACTTC
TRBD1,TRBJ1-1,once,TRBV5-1,CASSLVYRGNTEAFF,TGCGCCAGCAGCTTGGTTTACAGGGGCAACACTGAAGCTTTCTTC
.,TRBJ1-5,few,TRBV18,CASSRTRGPEQPQHF,TGTGCCAGCTCACGGACTCGGGGCCCGGAACAGCCCCAGCATTTT
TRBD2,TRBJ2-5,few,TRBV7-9,CASSSGTSGSVWETQYF,TGTGCCAGCAGCTCCGGGACTAGCGGGAGTGTCTGGGAGACCCAGTACTTC
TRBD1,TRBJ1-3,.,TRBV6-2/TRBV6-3,CASRRTGTAGNTIYF,TGTGCCAGCAGGAGGACAGGGACGGCCGGAAACACCATATATTTT
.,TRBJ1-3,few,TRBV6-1,CASSEVHTGGNTIYF,TGTGCCAGCAGTGAAGTTCATACAGGGGGAAACACCATATATTTT
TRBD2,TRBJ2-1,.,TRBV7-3,CASSLLGLAGEGNEQFF,TGTGCCAGCAGCTTATTGGGGCTAGCGGGAGAAGGCAATGAGCAGTTCTTC
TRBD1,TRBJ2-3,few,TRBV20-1,CSAPGQAYTDTQYF,TGCAGTGCTCCTGGACAGGCCTACACAGATACGCAGTATTTT
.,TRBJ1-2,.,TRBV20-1,CSAKNPNLLGGYGYTF,TGCAGTGCTAAAAACCCTAATTTATTAGGGGGCTATGGCTACACCTTC
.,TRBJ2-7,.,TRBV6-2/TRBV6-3,CASSPPHRDIRHEQYF,TGTGCCAGCAGTCCCCCCCACCGGGACATCCGCCACGAGCAGTACTTC
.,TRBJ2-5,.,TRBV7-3,CASSLAPTRGTETQYF,TGTGCCAGCAGCTTGGCCCCGACCAGGGGAACGGAGACCCAGTACTTC
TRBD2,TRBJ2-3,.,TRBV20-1,CSAITSSGLAVHATQYF,TGCAGTGCTATAACGTCGAGCGGGCTAGCGGTACATGCGACGCAGTATTTT
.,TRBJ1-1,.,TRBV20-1,CSARAWGRGANTEAFF,TGCAGTGCTAGAGCCTGGGGGAGGGGGGCCAACACTGAAGCTTTCTTT
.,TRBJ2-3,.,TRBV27,CASSLLSLQGMGADTQYF,TGTGCCAGCAGTTTACTCTCTCTACAGGGTATGGGTGCAGATACGCAGTATTTT
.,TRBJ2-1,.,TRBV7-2,CASSLFRQPNYNEQFF,TGTGCCAGCAGCTTATTCCGGCAGCCGAACTACAATGAGCAGTTCTTC
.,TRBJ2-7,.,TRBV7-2,CASSAQGLGRGQYF,TGTGCCAGCAGCGCACAGGGTTTGGGGCGCGGGCAGTACTTC
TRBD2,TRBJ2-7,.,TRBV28,CAGGRGYEQYF,TGTGCCGGTGGGCGGGGGTACGAGCAGTACTTC
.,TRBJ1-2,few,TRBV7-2,CASSLGLQFGGYTF,TGTGCCAGCAGCTTAGGTCTACAGTTCGGTGGCTACACCTTC
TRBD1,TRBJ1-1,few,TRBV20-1,CSAPDRVGNTEAFF,TGCAGTGCCCCAGACAGGGTAGGAAACACTGAAGCTTTCTTT
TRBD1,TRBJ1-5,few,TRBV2,CASSRQGIGQPQHF,TGTGCCAGCAGCAGACAGGGGATCGGTCAGCCCCAGCATTTT
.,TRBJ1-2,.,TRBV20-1,CSAAARVDGGYTF,TGCAGTGCCGCGGCGCGGGTCGACGGGGGCTACACCTTC
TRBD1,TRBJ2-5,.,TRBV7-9,CASSLTGGGKTQYF,TGTGCCAGCAGCTTAACAGGGGGCGGTAAGACCCAGTACTTC
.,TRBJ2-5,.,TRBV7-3,CASSPGGGAGETQYF,TGTGCCAGCAGCCCCGGAGGGGGGGCTGGAGAGACCCAGTACTTC
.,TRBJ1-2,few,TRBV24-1,CATSDQTGSSGYTF,TGTGCCACCAGTGACCAAACAGGGTCCAGTGGCTACACCTTC
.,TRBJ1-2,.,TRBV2,CASSETRGQGYGYTF,TGTGCCAGCAGTGAAACCAGGGGCCAGGGCTATGGCTACACCTTC
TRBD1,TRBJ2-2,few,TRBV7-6,CASRNTPTGATNTGELFF,TGTGCCAGCAGAAACACCCCCACAGGGGCCACGAACACCGGGGAGCTGTTTTTT
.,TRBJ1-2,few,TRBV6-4,CASSDSKMQFFHGYTF,TGTGCCAGCAGTGACTCGAAGATGCAATTTTTCCATGGCTACACCTTC
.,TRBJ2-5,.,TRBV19,CASRRTATQETQYF,TGTGCCAGTAGACGGACGGCTACCCAAGAGACCCAGTACTTC
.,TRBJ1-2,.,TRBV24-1,CATSKDGADYGYTF,TGTGCCACCAGTAAGGACGGTGCAGACTATGGCTACACCTTC
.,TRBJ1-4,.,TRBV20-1,CSAARVEKLFF,TGCAGTGCGGCCAGGGTTGAAAAACTGTTTTTT
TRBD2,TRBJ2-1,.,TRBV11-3,CASSLDEREGFF,TGTGCCAGCAGCTTAGATGAGCGGGAGGGGTTCTTC
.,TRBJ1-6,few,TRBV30,CAWSVFGNSPLHF,TGTGCCTGGAGTGTGTTTGGTAATTCACCCCTCCACTTT
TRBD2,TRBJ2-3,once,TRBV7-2,CASSPGRDSSTDTQYF,TGTGCCAGCAGCCCCGGGAGGGACTCTAGCACAGATACGCAGTATTTT
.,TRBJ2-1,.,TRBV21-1,CASSKVLLATNEQFF,TGTGCCAGCAGCAAAGTGTTACTAGCAACCAATGAGCAGTTCTTC
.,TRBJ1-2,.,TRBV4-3,CASSQDLWSRGDGYTF,TGCGCCAGCAGCCAAGATCTCTGGTCCCGGGGGGATGGCTACACCTTC
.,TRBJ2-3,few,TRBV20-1,CSAQESAGPDTQYF,TGCAGTGCCCAAGAAAGTGCAGGGCCAGATACGCAGTATTTT
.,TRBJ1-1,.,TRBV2,CASSDDLNTEAFF,TGTGCCAGCAGTGATGACCTGAACACTGAAGCTTTCTTT
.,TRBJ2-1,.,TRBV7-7,CASSLDVGNEQFF,TGTGCTAGCAGCTTAGATGTGGGAAATGAGCAGTTCTTC
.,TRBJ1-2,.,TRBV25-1,CASSESRLGGYTF,TGTGCCAGCAGTGAATCACGATTAGGGGGCTACACCTTC